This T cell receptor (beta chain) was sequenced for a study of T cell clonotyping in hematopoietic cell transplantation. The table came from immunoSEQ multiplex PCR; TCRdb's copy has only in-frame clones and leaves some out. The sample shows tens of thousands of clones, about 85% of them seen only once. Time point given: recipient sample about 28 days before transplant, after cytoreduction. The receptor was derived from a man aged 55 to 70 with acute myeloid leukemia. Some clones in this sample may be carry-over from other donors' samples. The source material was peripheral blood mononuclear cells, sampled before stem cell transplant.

CDR3 loop: CAITLGENYGYTF. CDR3 nucleotides: TGTGCCATCACGTTGGGGGAGAACTATGGCTACACCTTC. The V call is TRBV10-3, the J call TRBJ1-2, with TRBD1 as a possible D gene (5 bases). V lost 7 bases to trimming and J lost 2 bases, with 11 bases between them. This CDR3 region has 13 residues. Per germline, CDR1 ENHRY and CDR2 SYGVKD.